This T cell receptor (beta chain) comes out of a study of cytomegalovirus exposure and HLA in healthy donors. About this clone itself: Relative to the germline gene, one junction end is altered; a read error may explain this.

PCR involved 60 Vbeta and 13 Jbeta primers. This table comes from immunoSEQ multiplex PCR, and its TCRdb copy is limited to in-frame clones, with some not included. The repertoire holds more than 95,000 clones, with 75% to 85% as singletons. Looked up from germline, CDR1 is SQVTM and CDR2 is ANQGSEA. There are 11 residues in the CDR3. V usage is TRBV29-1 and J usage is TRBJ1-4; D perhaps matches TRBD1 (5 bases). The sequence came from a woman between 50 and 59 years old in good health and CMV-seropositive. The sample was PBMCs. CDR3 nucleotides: TGCAGCGTCGGGACTACTGAAAAACTGTTTTTT. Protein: CSVGTTEKLFF. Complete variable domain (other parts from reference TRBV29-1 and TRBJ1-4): SAVISQKPSRDICQRGTSLTIQCQVDSQVTMMFWYRQQPGQSLTLIATANQGSEATYESGFVIDKFPISRPNLTFSTLTVSNMSPEDSSIYLCSVGTTEKLFFGSGTQLSVL.